A selection of T cell receptor beta chains follows, all from one sample in a study of HIV-infected children after antiretroviral therapy interruption. Each CDR3 protein is one row after TCRdb ran MiXCR on the 3' RACE reads. This table has about 40,000 distinct CDR3 sequences, around 7% appearing once. This specimen consisted of CD45RA+ CD4+ T cells from PBMCs, pooled from several time points, obtained from a donor given antiretroviral therapy, either interrupted or continuous. Receptors originate from a pool of human donors with HIV. CDR3s include the opening cysteine and the closing phenylalanine or tryptophan. The order of the fields is V gene, J gene, clone size, D gene, CDR3 protein, CDR3 DNA. A D gene is named only where the DNA matches it firmly. Only part of the rows carry a size: once, few, many, or a class if the clone is expanded.

>TRBV5-6|TRBJ1-1|many|.
CASSLTGNWNTEAFF
TGTGCCAGCAGCTTGACAGGAAATTGGAACACTGAAGCTTTCTTT
>TRBV12-3/TRBV12-4|TRBJ1-1|many|.
CASSPYTGNTEAFF
TGTGCCAGCAGTCCCTACACTGGGAACACTGAAGCTTTCTTT
>TRBV28|TRBJ1-1|many|.
CASSMIPFTFF
TGTGCCAGCAGCATGATTCCCTTTACTTTCTTT
>TRBV30|TRBJ2-5|many|.
CAWRQGSGTQYF
TGTGCCTGGAGACAAGGGTCCGGGACCCAGTACTTC
>TRBV5-1|TRBJ2-7|few|.
CASQIGTAYEQYF
TGCGCCAGCCAAATTGGGACGGCCTACGAGCAGTACTTC
>TRBV7-8|TRBJ1-1|many|TRBD1
CASSLRQGANTEAFF
TGTGCCAGCAGCTTACGCCAGGGGGCTAACACTGAAGCTTTCTTT
>TRBV12-3/TRBV12-4|TRBJ1-6|many|.
CASSFRSNSPLHF
TGTGCCAGCAGTTTTCGGAGTAATTCACCCCTCCACTTT
>TRBV7-2|TRBJ1-5|few|TRBD1
CASSAVTGGQPQHF
TGTGCCAGCAGCGCAGTTACAGGGGGGCAGCCCCAGCATTTT
>TRBV12-3/TRBV12-4|TRBJ1-1|.|.
CASSLVSVSNTEAFF
TGTGCCAGCAGTTTGGTTTCTGTATCGAACACTGAAGCTTTCTTT
>TRBV9|TRBJ2-6|many|.
CASSVDSSYISGANVLTF
TGTGCCAGCAGCGTAGATTCCAGCTACATCTCTGGGGCCAACGTCCTGACTTTC
>TRBV12-3/TRBV12-4|TRBJ1-2|many|TRBD1
CASSLALGQGANGYTF
TGTGCCAGCAGTTTAGCGCTAGGGCAGGGGGCGAATGGCTACACCTTC
>TRBV11-2|TRBJ2-7|many|TRBD2
CASNVAGAEQYF
TGTGCCAGCAACGTAGCGGGTGCCGAGCAGTACTTC
>TRBV27|TRBJ2-7|many|TRBD1
CASKRQGPYEQYF
TGTGCCTCCAAACGACAGGGACCCTACGAGCAGTACTTC
>TRBV9|TRBJ2-5|many|.
CASSVTLTTFQETQYF
TGTGCCAGCAGCGTTACTCTAACCACCTTCCAAGAGACCCAGTACTTC
>TRBV5-1|TRBJ1-1|many|TRBD1
CASSPDRGGTEAFF
TGCGCCAGCAGCCCGGACAGGGGCGGCACTGAAGCTTTCTTT
>TRBV24-1|TRBJ2-1|many|.
CATSDFTTDSYNEQFF
TGTGCCACCAGTGATTTTACGACAGACTCCTACAATGAGCAGTTCTTC
>TRBV25-1|TRBJ2-5|few|.
CASSVPKQETQYF
TGTGCCAGCAGTGTACCTAAACAAGAGACCCAGTACTTC
>TRBV4-1|TRBJ2-7|few|TRBD1
CASSQEPSPPGQGFIEQYF
TGCGCCAGCAGCCAAGAACCCTCCCCCCCGGGACAGGGCTTTATCGAGCAGTACTTC
>TRBV4-3|TRBJ2-1|many|.
CASSQLRTSNEQFF
TGCGCCAGCAGCCAATTACGGACCTCCAATGAGCAGTTCTTC
>TRBV20-1|TRBJ2-1|many|.
CSARDWSSYNEQFF
TGCAGTGCCCGGGACTGGAGCTCCTACAATGAGCAGTTCTTC
>TRBV6-6|TRBJ2-1|many|.
CASSYRQGRGDTNEQFF
TGTGCCAGCAGTTACAGGCAGGGCAGAGGGGACACGAATGAGCAGTTCTTC
>TRBV29-1|TRBJ2-3|.|TRBD1
CSSTGPRTDTQYF
TGCAGCTCGACAGGGCCACGCACAGATACGCAGTATTTT
>TRBV12-3/TRBV12-4|TRBJ2-5|many|.
CASSYRQGGETQYF
TGTGCCAGCAGCTACCGACAGGGAGGAGAGACCCAGTACTTC
>TRBV6-2/TRBV6-3|TRBJ2-1|.|.
CASSDPLSNEQFF
TGTGCCAGCAGCGACCCCCTCAGCAATGAGCAGTTCTTC
>TRBV5-1|TRBJ2-5|.|TRBD1
CASSSGGRSTETQYF
TGCGCCAGCAGCTCAGGGGGCAGGTCCACAGAGACCCAGTACTTC
>TRBV7-2|TRBJ2-7|many|TRBD2
CASSLEAGKQYF
TGTGCCAGCAGCTTAGAAGCGGGGAAACAGTACTTC
>TRBV23-1|TRBJ2-5|many|TRBD2
CASRAGTSGPQYF
TGCGCCAGCAGAGCCGGGACTAGCGGCCCCCAGTACTTC
>TRBV19|TRBJ1-5|many|TRBD1
CASTQTLGTGGARSQPQHF
TGTGCCAGTACCCAAACCCTTGGGACAGGGGGCGCAAGAAGTCAGCCCCAGCATTTT
>TRBV9|TRBJ1-3|.|.
CASSVVPGSSGNTIYF
TGTGCCAGCAGCGTAGTTCCGGGATCCTCTGGAAACACCATATATTTT
>TRBV4-3|TRBJ1-6|.|.
CASSQIQVFNSPLHF
TGCGCCAGCAGCCAGATACAGGTTTTTAATTCACCCCTCCACTTT
>TRBV10-2|TRBJ1-2|.|.
CASRGSGSHNYGYTF
TGCGCCAGCAGGGGGTCCGGGTCGCATAACTATGGCTACACCTTC
>TRBV25-1|TRBJ2-7|few|TRBD1
CASRGQGDEQYF
TGTGCCAGCAGAGGACAGGGGGACGAGCAGTACTTC
>TRBV7-2|TRBJ1-5|many|.
CASSLGFYQPQHF
TGTGCCAGCAGCTTAGGTTTTTATCAGCCCCAGCATTTT
>TRBV7-9|TRBJ2-1|many|.
CASSSGAGEQFF
TGTGCCAGCAGCTCCGGGGCTGGTGAGCAGTTCTTC
>TRBV11-2|TRBJ2-6|many|TRBD1
CASSLKRGQGSGANVLTF
TGTGCCAGCAGCTTAAAGAGAGGACAGGGCTCTGGGGCCAACGTCCTGACTTTC
>TRBV19|TRBJ1-1|.|.
CASSPRGRLNTEAFF
TGTGCCAGTAGTCCCCGGGGACGGTTGAACACTGAAGCTTTCTTT
>TRBV19|TRBJ1-2|few|TRBD1
CASSTRTGSGYTF
TGTGCCAGTAGTACCAGGACAGGGTCTGGCTACACCTTC
>TRBV4-3|TRBJ1-1|many|.
CASRVTATANTEAFF
TGCGCCAGTCGGGTGACCGCGACAGCGAACACTGAAGCTTTCTTT
>TRAV13-2|TRBJ2-3|many|.
CASSRRLSAETLYF
TGTGCCAGCAGCCGCCGACTGAGTGCAGAAACGCTGTATTTT
>TRBV19|TRBJ1-2|many|.
CASQDLGHRGGYTF
TGTGCCAGTCAAGATCTGGGCCACCGGGGCGGCTACACCTTC
>TRBV11-2|TRBJ2-1|.|TRBD2
CASRSLAGGGREQFF
TGTGCCAGCAGGTCACTAGCGGGAGGCGGGCGGGAGCAGTTCTTC
>TRBV23-1|TRBJ2-7|many|.
CASSPPRGPYEQYF
TGCGCCAGCAGTCCCCCCCGGGGGCCCTACGAGCAGTACTTC